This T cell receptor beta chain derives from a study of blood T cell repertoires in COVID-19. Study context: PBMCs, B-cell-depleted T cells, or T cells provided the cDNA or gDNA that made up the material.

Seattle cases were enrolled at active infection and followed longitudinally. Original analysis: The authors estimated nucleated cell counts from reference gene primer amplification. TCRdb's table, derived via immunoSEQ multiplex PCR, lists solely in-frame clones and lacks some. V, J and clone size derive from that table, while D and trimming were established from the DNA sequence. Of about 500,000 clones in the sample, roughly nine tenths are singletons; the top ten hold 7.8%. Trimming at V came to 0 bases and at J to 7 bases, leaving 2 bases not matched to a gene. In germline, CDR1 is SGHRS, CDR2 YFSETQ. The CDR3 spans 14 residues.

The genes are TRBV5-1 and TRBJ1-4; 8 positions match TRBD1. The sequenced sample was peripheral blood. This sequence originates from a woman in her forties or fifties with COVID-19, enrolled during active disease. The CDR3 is CASSLAGQGEKLFF. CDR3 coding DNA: TGCGCCAGCAGCTTGGCAGGACAGGGTGAAAAACTGTTTTTT.